What follows describes a single T cell receptor (beta chain). This sample was included in a study of radiotherapy plus CTLA-4 blockade in lung cancer. The data were produced by immunoSEQ multiplex PCR, yet TCRdb's version contains in-frame clones alone and is incomplete. Counted here are roughly 73,000 clones, about nine tenths occurring once; the ten biggest clones make up around two fifths. Germline V gives CDR1 MNHEY, CDR2 SMNVEV (reference sequence). This CDR3 is built from 17 residues. The ends lost 6 bases at V and 6 bases at J; junction bases unmatched: 15. The TCR was taken from a human donor with non-small cell lung cancer that progressed on radiotherapy plus ipilimumab. J is TRBJ2-1 and V is TRBV27, with 9 bases that match TRBD2. The sequenced sample was peripheral blood, obtained from a patient treated with radiotherapy plus ipilimumab. The CDR3 bases are TGTGCCAGCAGCCAAGTTACACTGGCGGGAGGGCGCAATGAGCAGTTCTTC. Protein product: CASSQVTLAGGRNEQFF.